Listed here are 27 T cell receptor beta chains from one sample, sequenced in a study of cytomegalovirus exposure and HLA in healthy donors. Assay used: immunoSEQ multiplex PCR; TCRdb lists only in-frame clones, some missing. The sample has some 140,000 clones; approximately 89% are singletons. Material: PBMCs. These receptors came from a woman under 30 in good health and CMV-seropositive.

The chain joins TRBV7-9 to TRBJ2-2, with TRBD1 matching over 9 bases. Germline V lookup: CDR1 SEHNR, CDR2 FQNEAQ (reference sequence). The CDR3 runs 15 residues. V gave up 3 bases and J gave up 3 bases; unmatched junction bases: 2. The CDR3 here is CASSFRDRDTGELFF. CDR3 DNA: TGTGCCAGCAGCTTCCGGGACAGGGACACCGGGGAGCTGTTTTTT.

The chain links TRBV5-1 to TRBJ2-3; the match to TRBD2 covers 7 bases. Germline assignment: CDR1 SGHRS and CDR2 YFSETQ. The CDR3 length is 13 residues. V trimming: 7 bases; J trimming: 5 bases; junction bases outside the gene matches: 7. CDR3 loop: CASREVVGDTQYF. Written as DNA, the CDR3 is TGCGCCAGCCGGGAGGTAGTTGGAGATACGCAGTATTTT. Together with reference TRBV5-1 and TRBJ2-3, the CDR3 gives the full variable domain: KAGVTQTPRYLIKTRGQQVTLSCSPISGHRSVSWYQQTPGQGLQFLFEYFSETQRNKGNFPGRFSGRQFSNSRSEMNVSTLELGDSALYLCASREVVGDTQYFGPGTRLTVL.

This chain connects TRBV28 to TRBJ1-2; TRBD1 is a possible D gene (5 bases). The V end was cut by 6 bases, the J end by 8 bases, with 10 bases between. CDR3 length: 11 amino acids. Germline V gene sequence: CDR1 MDHEN, CDR2 SYDVKM. The CDR3 DNA reads as TGTGCCAGCAGGACAGTTACGGGCTACACCTTC. As protein: CASRTVTGYTF.

The chain employs TRBV11-2 and TRBJ1-4, with D possibly being TRBD1 (6 bases). V gave up 4 bases and J gave up 0 bases, with 21 bases separating them. CDR3 length equals 19 residues. Germline V gives CDR1 SGHAT, CDR2 FQNNGV. The CDR3: CASSSVRRQDHATNEKLFF. CDR3 DNA: TGTGCCAGCAGCTCCGTTCGGAGACAGGATCATGCAACTAATGAAAAACTGTTTTTT.

This sequence joins TRBV13 and TRBJ2-2; D might be TRBD1 (5 bases). Germline CDR1 reads PRHDT; CDR2 reads FYEKMQ (reference sequence). The CDR3 spans 14 residues. Trimming took 1 base from V and 5 from J, leaving 8 bases between them. CDR3 sequence (DNA): TGTGCCAGCAGCTTAGTGGGGCTTACCGGGGAGCTGTTTTTT. Amino acid sequence: CASSLVGLTGELFF.

The CDR3, as DNA: TGTGCCAGCAGTCCCAGGGCAGGGGGTATCTATGGCTACACCTTC. This gives the protein CASSPRAGGIYGYTF. This rearrangement joins TRBV6-6 to TRBJ1-2; 7 bases fit TRBD1. J lost 4 bases, V lost 5 bases, and 10 bases had no gene match. The CDR3 sequence is 15 residues long. Germline V gives CDR1 MNHNY, CDR2 SVGAGI (reference sequence).

A few counts support this clone. The V call is TRBV7-2, the J call TRBJ1-1; D gene ambiguous. This CDR3 is built from 12 residues. V was trimmed by 5 bases and J by 4 bases, leaving 8 bases between them. Germline CDR1 is SGHTA and CDR2 is FQGNSA. In DNA, the CDR3 is TGTGCCAGCAGCGCCCGGGGCACTGAAGCTTTCTTT. Translated: CASSARGTEAFF.

The rearrangement joins TRBV10-1 to TRBJ1-5; TRBD1 matches at 9 bases. Germline lookup yields CDR1 WNHNN and CDR2 SYGVQD (reference sequence). There are 20 residues in the CDR3. The ends lost 5 bases at V and 0 bases at J; junction bases unmatched: 17. The CDR3: CASSSHTWDRAPLSNQPQHF. As DNA, the CDR3 is TGCGCCAGCAGTTCTCATACATGGGACAGGGCTCCCCTTAGCAATCAGCCCCAGCATTTT.

J is TRBJ2-7 and V is TRBV7-2, with 8 bases fitting TRBD2. Per germline, CDR1 SGHTA and CDR2 FQGNSA. This CDR3 contains 16 residues. V trimming: 4 bases; J trimming: 2 bases; junction bases outside the gene matches: 10. CDR3 sequence reads: CASSYGRGVYAYEQYF. The CDR3 nucleotides are TGTGCCAGCAGCTACGGGCGGGGGGTTTATGCCTACGAGCAGTACTTC.

The chain is built from TRBV27 and TRBJ2-1; 14 bases agree with TRBD2. V was clipped by 5 bases and J by 6 bases; unmatched bases: 9. In germline, CDR1 is MNHEY, CDR2 SMNVEV (reference sequence). The CDR3 is made up of 17 amino acids. The CDR3 loop reads CASSPTTSGGATNEQFF. In nucleotides, the CDR3 is TGTGCCAGCAGTCCCACGACTAGCGGGGGGGCCACCAATGAGCAGTTCTTC.

As regards this clone: A junction boundary mismatches the germline segment, possibly from a read error. V usage is TRBV7-7 and J usage is TRBJ1-4, with D perhaps matching TRBD1 (6 bases). Germline CDR1 reads SSHAT; CDR2 reads FNYEAQ (reference sequence). The CDR3 has 15 residues. The CDR3 DNA follows: TGTGCTAGCAGCTTAGTAGGGGGATCGGATGAAAAACTGTTTTTT. Amino acids: CASSLVGGSDEKLFF.

V and J are TRBV5-4 and TRBJ2-2; 7 bases are shared with TRBD1. This CDR3 contains 15 residues. Germline V gene data show CDR1 as SGHNT and CDR2 as YYREEE (reference sequence). V gave up 4 bases and J gave up 4 bases; unmatched junction bases: 7. The DNA of the CDR3 is TGTGCCAGCAGCCACCGGGACAGCATCACCGGGGAGCTGTTTTTT. As protein: CASSHRDSITGELFF.

V usage is TRBV9 and J usage is TRBJ2-3; 10 bases agree with TRBD2. Germline loops: CDR1 SGDLS, CDR2 YYNGEE. The trim removed 3 bases at V and 0 bases at J, leaving 10 bases unmatched. This CDR3 contains 18 residues. For the CDR3, the DNA is TGTGCCAGCAGCGACCCCTACCCTAGCGGGGGTAGCACAGATACGCAGTATTTT. Protein product: CASSDPYPSGGSTDTQYF.

The V gene is TRBV18, the J gene TRBJ1-1; 7 bases align to TRBD1. The germline CDR1 and CDR2 sequences are KGHSH and LQKENI. After removal of 5 bases from V and 3 bases from J, the junction contained 6 bases not matched to a gene. This CDR3 is 14 amino acids long. CDR3 in DNA: TGTGCCAGCTCAGTAATTCAGGGGGACACTGAAGCTTTCTTT. Protein sequence: CASSVIQGDTEAFF.

The chain carries TRBV9 and TRBJ1-6; 9 bases agree with TRBD1. From germline, CDR1 is SGDLS and CDR2 YYNGEE. With V trimmed by 4 bases and J by 5 bases, 13 bases remained unmatched. There are 18 residues in the CDR3. CDR3 bases: TGTGCCAGCAGCCCAGAGGGCGGGACAGGGAGTAATAATTCACCCCTCCACTTT. The encoded protein is CASSPEGGTGSNNSPLHF.

The J gene is TRBJ2-3, the V gene TRBV30; TRBD2 agrees at 12 bases. The CDR3 runs to 16 residues. Losses at the gene ends were 1 base for V and 0 bases for J; bases not matched to a gene: 2. Germline V gene lookup returns CDR1 GTSNPN and CDR2 SVGIG (reference sequence). CDR3 sequence (DNA): TGTGCCTGGAGTGAAGGACTAGCGGGAAGCACAGATACGCAGTATTTT. This translates into CAWSEGLAGSTDTQYF. Using reference TRBV30 and TRBJ2-3 for the parts outside the CDR3, the full variable domain is SQTIHQWPATLVQPVGSPLSLECTVEGTSNPNLYWYRQAAGRGLQLLFYSVGIGQISSEVPQNLSASRPQDRQFILSSKKLLLSDSGFYLCAWSEGLAGSTDTQYFGPGTRLTVL.

This clone was detected once. The chain joins TRBV21-1 to TRBJ2-7; the table gives TRBD2 as D, unverified against the DNA. TRBV21-1 is a documented pseudogene. This CDR3 region has 19 residues. This CDR3 is CASSATYRASAPRGYEQYF. Here the CDR3 DNA reads TGTGCCAGCAGCGCAACCTACCGGGCTTCGGCCCCTCGGGGCTACGAGCAGTACTTC.

The chain is built from TRBV6-5 and TRBJ2-7; 8 nucleotides match TRBD1. Germline CDR1 reads MNHEY; CDR2 reads SVGAGI. V trimming: 6 bases; J trimming: 4 bases; junction bases outside the gene matches: 8. The CDR3 runs to 14 residues. The CDR3 loop is CASSLRTGFYEQYF. Here the CDR3 DNA reads TGTGCCAGCAGCCTCAGGACAGGGTTTTACGAGCAGTACTTC.

The chain links TRBV19 to TRBJ2-4; D not resolved. This CDR3 has 15 amino acids. Germline V gene data show CDR1 as LNHDA and CDR2 as SQIVND (reference sequence). V was shortened by 1 base and J by 2 bases, with 9 bases between the two germline ends. CDR3 sequence (DNA): TGTGCCAGTAGTATAGGCGTGCCCCCCAAAAACATTCAGTACTTC. Residues: CASSIGVPPKNIQYF.

This clone was detected once. The gene calls are TRBV30 and TRBJ1-6; TRBD1 matches 12 bases. This CDR3 spans 18 amino acids. In germline, CDR1 is GTSNPN, CDR2 SVGIG (reference sequence). Trimming took 6 bases from V and 0 from J; bases not matched to a gene: 9. CDR3 sequence: CACFRDRGPSSYNSPLHF. For the CDR3, the DNA is TGTGCCTGTTTCCGGGACAGGGGGCCGAGCTCCTATAATTCACCCCTCCACTTT. Full variable domain (missing parts from reference TRBV30 and TRBJ1-6): SQTIHQWPATLVQPVGSPLSLECTVEGTSNPNLYWYRQAAGRGLQLLFYSVGIGQISSEVPQNLSASRPQDRQFILSSKKLLLSDSGFYLCACFRDRGPSSYNSPLHFGNGTRLTVT.

The chain combines TRBV4-1 with TRBJ2-1; 10 nucleotides agree with TRBD2. Germline assignment: CDR1 MGHRA and CDR2 YSYEKL. The CDR3 loop spans 16 amino acids. J lost 8 bases, V lost 0 bases, and 7 bases had no gene match. CDR3 DNA: TGCGCCAGCAGCCAAGAAGAGAGCGGGGGGGCAGATGAGCAGTTCTTC. This gives the protein CASSQEESGGADEQFF.

The rearrangement links TRBV28 to TRBJ1-1, with 12 nucleotides matching TRBD1. Germline loops: CDR1 MDHEN, CDR2 SYDVKM. J gave up 5 bases and V 1 base, and 8 bases lay outside the gene matches. The CDR3 spans 17 residues. CDR3: CASSLSPGTGGQTEAFF. The CDR3 DNA reads TGTGCCAGCAGTTTATCTCCCGGGACAGGGGGCCAAACTGAAGCTTTCTTT.

J is TRBJ1-2 and V is TRBV10-3; the D gene is possibly TRBD1 (5 bases). V was shortened by 3 bases and J by 6 bases, with 14 bases between the two germline ends. This CDR3 comprises 14 residues. Germline V gene sequence: CDR1 ENHRY, CDR2 SYGVKD. CDR3 nucleotides: TGTGCCATCAGTGAAAGGGGCAGGGAAGATGGCTACACCTTC. Translating it yields CAISERGREDGYTF.

V gene TRBV6-6 combines with J gene TRBJ1-2; 8 positions agree with TRBD1. Germline CDR1 is MNHNY and CDR2 is SVGAGI (reference sequence). Trimming removed 4 bases from V and 5 bases from J; junction bases left unmatched: 6. CDR3 length: 14 residues. The CDR3 loop reads CASSSWTGTYGYTF. CDR3 DNA: TGTGCCAGCAGTTCCTGGACAGGGACATATGGCTACACCTTC.

The rearrangement uses TRBV9 and TRBJ1-5, with D perhaps matching TRBD1 (5 bases). In germline, CDR1 is SGDLS, CDR2 YYNGEE. Trimming took 6 bases from V and 3 from J, leaving 16 bases between them. CDR3 length equals 15 residues. In nucleotides, the CDR3 is TGTGCCAGCACCAAAGGTGGAGGGGCCAATCAGCCCCAGCATTTT. Its protein product is CASTKGGGANQPQHF.

This sequence joins TRBV27 and TRBJ2-1; TRBD2 matches at 8 bases. Germline CDR1 and CDR2: MNHEY and SMNVEV (reference sequence). J gave up 12 bases and V 3 bases, and 13 bases lay outside the gene matches. This CDR3 has 15 residues. The DNA for the CDR3 is TGTGCCAGCAGTTTGGCGGGGGGTACAATGTCGAGGCAGTTCTTC. Translation gives CASSLAGGTMSRQFF.

The chain uses TRBV27 and TRBJ1-6; tentatively, D is TRBD1 (5 bases). This CDR3 contains 14 residues. V dropped 4 bases and J dropped 5 bases, with 9 bases sitting between them. Germline V gene lookup returns CDR1 MNHEY and CDR2 SMNVEV (reference sequence). The CDR3 DNA reads TGTGCCAGCAGTTGGGTCAGGGATAATTCACCCCTCCACTTT. Translated: CASSWVRDNSPLHF.